This TCR beta chain originates from a study of blood T cell repertoires in COVID-19. For the study at large: Sites in the United States, Italy and Spain provided acute and convalescent COVID-19 samples. T cells, B-cell-depleted T cells, or PBMCs supplied cDNA or gDNA.

Under the authors' procedure: The authors estimated nucleated cell counts from reference gene primer amplification. Profiled with immunoSEQ multiplex PCR; TCRdb holds only in-frame clones, not every one. V and J calls and clone size come straight from that table; D and trimming were deduced from the DNA. Among approximately 390,000 clones listed, nearly 90% were seen once. The germline V gene has CDR1 MDHEN and CDR2 SYDVKM. Trimming at V came to 4 bases and at J to 7 bases, leaving 7 bases not matched to a gene. The CDR3 runs to 14 residues. The chain has TRBV28 and TRBJ1-2; 9 bases fit TRBD1. Sequenced sample: peripheral blood. The sequence derives from a man younger than 35 with active or convalescent COVID-19. The CDR3 reads CASSSITGGSGYTF. CDR3 coding DNA: TGTGCCAGCAGTTCGATTACAGGGGGCAGTGGCTACACCTTC.